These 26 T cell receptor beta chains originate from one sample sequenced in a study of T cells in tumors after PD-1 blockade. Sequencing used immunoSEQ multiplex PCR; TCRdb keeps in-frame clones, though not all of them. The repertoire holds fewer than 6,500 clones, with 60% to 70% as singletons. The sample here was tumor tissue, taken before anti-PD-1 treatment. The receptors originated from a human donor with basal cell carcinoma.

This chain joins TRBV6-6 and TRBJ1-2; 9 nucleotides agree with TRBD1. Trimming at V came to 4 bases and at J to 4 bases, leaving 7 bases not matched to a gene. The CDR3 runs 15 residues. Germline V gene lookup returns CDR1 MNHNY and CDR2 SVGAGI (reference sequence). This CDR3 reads CASSFAPGQGYGYTF. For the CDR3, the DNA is TGTGCCAGCAGTTTCGCGCCGGGACAGGGCTATGGCTACACCTTC.

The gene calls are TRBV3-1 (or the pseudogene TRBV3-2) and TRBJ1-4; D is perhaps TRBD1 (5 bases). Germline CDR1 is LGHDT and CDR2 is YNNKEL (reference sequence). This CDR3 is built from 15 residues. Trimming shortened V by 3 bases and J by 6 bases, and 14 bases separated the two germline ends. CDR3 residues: CASSHRAGRYEKLFF. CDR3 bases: TGTGCCAGCAGCCATCGGGCAGGGCGGTATGAAAAACTGTTTTTT.

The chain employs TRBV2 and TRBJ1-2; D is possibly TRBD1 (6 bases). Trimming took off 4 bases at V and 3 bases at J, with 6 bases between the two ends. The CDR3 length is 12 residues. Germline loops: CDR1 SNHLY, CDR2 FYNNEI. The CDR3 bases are TGTGCCAGCAGTGGGACAGACTATGGCTACACCTTC. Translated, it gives CASSGTDYGYTF.

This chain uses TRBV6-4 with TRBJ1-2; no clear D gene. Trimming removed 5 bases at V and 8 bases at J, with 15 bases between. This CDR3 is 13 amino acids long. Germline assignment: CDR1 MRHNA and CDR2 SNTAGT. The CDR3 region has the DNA TGTGCCAGCAGTCCGACGGGCGACGGGGGCTACACCTTC. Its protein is CASSPTGDGGYTF.

As DNA, the CDR3 is TGTGCCAGCAGCCAATTTCAGCGCGCGCAGTTCTTC. The encoded protein is CASSQFQRAQFF. The J gene is TRBJ2-1, the V gene TRBV3-1 (or the pseudogene TRBV3-2); no definite D call. The germline CDR1 and CDR2 sequences are LGHDT and YNNKEL (reference sequence). The V and J ends lost 2 bases and 12 bases respectively, with 11 bases between them. This CDR3 contains 12 residues.

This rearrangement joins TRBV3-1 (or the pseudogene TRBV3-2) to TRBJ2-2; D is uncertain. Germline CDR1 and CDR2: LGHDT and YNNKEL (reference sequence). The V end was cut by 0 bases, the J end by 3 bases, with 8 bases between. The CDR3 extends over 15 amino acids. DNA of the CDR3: TGTGCCAGCAGCCAAGATACGTGGGACACCGGGGAGCTGTTTTTT. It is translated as CASSQDTWDTGELFF.

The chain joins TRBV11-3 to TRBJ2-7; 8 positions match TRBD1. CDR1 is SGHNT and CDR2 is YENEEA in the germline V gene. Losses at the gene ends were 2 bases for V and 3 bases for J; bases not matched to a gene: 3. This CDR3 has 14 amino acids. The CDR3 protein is CASSLWDRSYEQYF. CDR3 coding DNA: TGTGCCAGCAGCTTATGGGACAGGAGCTACGAGCAGTACTTC.

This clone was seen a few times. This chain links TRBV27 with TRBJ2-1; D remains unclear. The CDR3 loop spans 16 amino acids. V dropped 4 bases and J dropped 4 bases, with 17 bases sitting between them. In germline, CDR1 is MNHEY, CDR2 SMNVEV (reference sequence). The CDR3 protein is CASSSTITDIYNEQFF. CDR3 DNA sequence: TGTGCCAGCAGTTCAACTATTACAGATATTTACAATGAGCAGTTCTTC.

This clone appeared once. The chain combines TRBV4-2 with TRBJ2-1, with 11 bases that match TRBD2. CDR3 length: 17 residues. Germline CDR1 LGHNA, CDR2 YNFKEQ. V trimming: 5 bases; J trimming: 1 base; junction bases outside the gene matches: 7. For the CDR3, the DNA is TGTGCCAGCAGCGGATTAGCGGGGGGGATATCCTACAATGAGCAGTTCTTC. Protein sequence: CASSGLAGGISYNEQFF.

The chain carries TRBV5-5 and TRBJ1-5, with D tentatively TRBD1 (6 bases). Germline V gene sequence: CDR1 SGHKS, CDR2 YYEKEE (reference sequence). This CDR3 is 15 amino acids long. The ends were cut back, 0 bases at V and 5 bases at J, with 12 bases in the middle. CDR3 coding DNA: TGTGCCAGCAGCTTGGAAGGGGGGGCGTATCAGCCCCAGCATTTT. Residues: CASSLEGGAYQPQHF.

The CDR3 sequence is CASSVTSGGPPDTQYF. Here the CDR3 DNA reads TGTGCCAGCAGTGTCACTAGCGGGGGGCCCCCAGATACGCAGTATTTT. The chain employs TRBV6-4 and TRBJ2-3, with 12 bases matching TRBD2. The CDR3 spans 16 residues. Unmatched junction bases numbered 6, after V lost 4 bases and J lost 4 bases. Per germline, CDR1 MRHNA and CDR2 SNTAGT.

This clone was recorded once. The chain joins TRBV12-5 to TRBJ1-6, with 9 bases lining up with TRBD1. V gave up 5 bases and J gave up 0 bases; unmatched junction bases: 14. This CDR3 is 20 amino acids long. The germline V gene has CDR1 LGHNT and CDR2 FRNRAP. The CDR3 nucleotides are TGTGCTAGTGGTCCCAGCCGGGACAGGGATCCTGGCTCCTATAATTCACCCCTCCACTTT. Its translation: CASGPSRDRDPGSYNSPLHF.

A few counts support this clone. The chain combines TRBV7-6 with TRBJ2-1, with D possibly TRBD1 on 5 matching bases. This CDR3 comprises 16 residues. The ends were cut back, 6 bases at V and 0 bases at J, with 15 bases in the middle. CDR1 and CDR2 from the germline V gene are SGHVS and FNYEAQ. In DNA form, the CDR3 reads TGTGCCAGCAGTATTAGGGGTGAAAGCTCCTACAATGAGCAGTTCTTC. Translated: CASSIRGESSYNEQFF.

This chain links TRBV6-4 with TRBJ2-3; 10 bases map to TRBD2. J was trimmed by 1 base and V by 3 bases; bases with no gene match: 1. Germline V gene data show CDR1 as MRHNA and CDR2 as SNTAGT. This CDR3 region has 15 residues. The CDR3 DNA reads TGTGCCAGCAGTGAAACTAGCGGGGGCACAGATACGCAGTATTTT. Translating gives CASSETSGGTDTQYF.

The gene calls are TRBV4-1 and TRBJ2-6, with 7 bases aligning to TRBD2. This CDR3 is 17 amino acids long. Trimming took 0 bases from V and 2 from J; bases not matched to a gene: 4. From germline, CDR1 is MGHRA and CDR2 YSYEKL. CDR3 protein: CASSQEGGVTGANVLTF. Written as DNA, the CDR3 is TGCGCCAGCAGCCAAGAGGGAGGGGTAACTGGGGCCAACGTCCTGACTTTC.

As DNA, the CDR3 is TGTGCCAGCAGTTCCACAGGTTCGAGTATCTACGAGCAGTACTTC. Its protein is CASSSTGSSIYEQYF. The chain employs TRBV2 and TRBJ2-7; a possible D gene is TRBD1 (5 bases). Germline CDR1 SNHLY, CDR2 FYNNEI. V lost 5 bases and J lost 3, with 17 bases in between. The length of the CDR3 is 15 residues.

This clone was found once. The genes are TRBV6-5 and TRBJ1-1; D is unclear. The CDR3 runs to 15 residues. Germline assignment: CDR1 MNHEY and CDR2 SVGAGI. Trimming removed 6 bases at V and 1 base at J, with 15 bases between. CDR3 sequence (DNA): TGTGCCAGCAGCTCACACGGCAGACCGAACACTGAAGCTTTCTTT. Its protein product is CASSSHGRPNTEAFF.

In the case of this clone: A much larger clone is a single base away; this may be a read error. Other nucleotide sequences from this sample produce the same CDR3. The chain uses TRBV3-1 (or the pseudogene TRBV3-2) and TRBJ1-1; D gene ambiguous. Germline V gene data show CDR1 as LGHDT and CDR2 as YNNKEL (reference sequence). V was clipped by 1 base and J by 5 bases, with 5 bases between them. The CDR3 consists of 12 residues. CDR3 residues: CASSQGVTEAFF. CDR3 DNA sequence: TGTGCCAGCAGCCAAGGCGTAACTGAAGCTTTCTTT.

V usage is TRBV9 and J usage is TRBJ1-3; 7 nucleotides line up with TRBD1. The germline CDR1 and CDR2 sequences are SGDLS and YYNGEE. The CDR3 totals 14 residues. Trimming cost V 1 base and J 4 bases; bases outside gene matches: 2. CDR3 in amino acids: CASSVRDRGNTIYF. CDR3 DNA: TGTGCCAGCAGCGTACGGGACAGAGGAAACACCATATATTTT.

The CDR3 spells CASSQVAGDTGELFF. The CDR3 DNA follows: TGTGCCAGCAGCCAAGTTGCAGGAGACACCGGGGAGCTGTTTTTT. The rearrangement uses TRBV14 and TRBJ2-2, with D unresolved. In germline, CDR1 is SGHDN, CDR2 FVKESK. The V gene lost 1 base and the J gene lost 3 bases, with 9 bases spanning the gap. This CDR3 has 15 amino acids. Supplemented by reference TRBV14 and TRBJ2-2, the full variable domain reads EAGVTQFPSHSVIEKGQTVTLRCDPISGHDNLYWYRRVMGKEIKFLLHFVKESKQDESGMPNNRFLAERTGGTYSTLKVQPAELEDSGVYFCASSQVAGDTGELFFGEGSRLTVL.

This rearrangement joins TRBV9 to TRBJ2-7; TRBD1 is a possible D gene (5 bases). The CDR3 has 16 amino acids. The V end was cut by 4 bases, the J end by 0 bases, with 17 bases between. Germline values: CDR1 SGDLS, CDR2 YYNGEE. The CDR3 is CASSPDPDSSSYEQYF. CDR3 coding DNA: TGTGCCAGCAGCCCAGACCCCGACAGTTCCTCCTACGAGCAGTACTTC.

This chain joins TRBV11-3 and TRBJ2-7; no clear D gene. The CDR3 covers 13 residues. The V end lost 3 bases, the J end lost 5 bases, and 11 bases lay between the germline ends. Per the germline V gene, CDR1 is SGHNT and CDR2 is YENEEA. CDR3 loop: CASSLDDQDEQYF. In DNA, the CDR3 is TGTGCCAGCAGCTTGGACGACCAAGACGAGCAGTACTTC. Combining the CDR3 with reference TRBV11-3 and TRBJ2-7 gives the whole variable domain EAGVVQSPRYKIIEKKQPVAFWCNPISGHNTLYWYLQNLGQGPELLIRYENEEAVDDSQLPKDRFSAERLKGVDSTLKIQPAELGDSAVYLCASSLDDQDEQYFGPGTRLTVT.

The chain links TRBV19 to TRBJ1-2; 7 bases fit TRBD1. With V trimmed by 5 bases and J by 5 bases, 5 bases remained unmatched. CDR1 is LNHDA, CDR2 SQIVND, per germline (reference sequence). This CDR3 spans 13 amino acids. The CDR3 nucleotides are TGTGCCAGTAGTGCCACAGGGGTTTATGGCTACACCTTC. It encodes CASSATGVYGYTF.

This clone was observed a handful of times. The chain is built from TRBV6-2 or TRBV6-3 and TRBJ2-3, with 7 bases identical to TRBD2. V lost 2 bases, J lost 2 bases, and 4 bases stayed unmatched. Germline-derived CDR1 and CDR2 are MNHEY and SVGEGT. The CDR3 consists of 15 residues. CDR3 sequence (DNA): TGTGCCAGCAGTTACGGCGGGGGAAACACAGATACGCAGTATTTT. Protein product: CASSYGGGNTDTQYF.

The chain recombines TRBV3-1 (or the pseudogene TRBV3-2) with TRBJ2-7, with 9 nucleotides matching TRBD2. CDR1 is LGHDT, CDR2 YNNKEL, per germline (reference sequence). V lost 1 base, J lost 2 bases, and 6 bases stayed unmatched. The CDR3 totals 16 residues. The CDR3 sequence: CASSQAGLALAYEQYF. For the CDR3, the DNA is TGTGCCAGCAGCCAAGCCGGACTAGCGCTTGCCTACGAGCAGTACTTC.

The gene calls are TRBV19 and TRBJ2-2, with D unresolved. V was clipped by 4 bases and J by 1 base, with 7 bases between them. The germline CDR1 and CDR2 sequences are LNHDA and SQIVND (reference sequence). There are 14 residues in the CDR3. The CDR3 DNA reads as TGTGCCAGTAGTACCCAAGGGAACACCGGGGAGCTGTTTTTT. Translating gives CASSTQGNTGELFF.